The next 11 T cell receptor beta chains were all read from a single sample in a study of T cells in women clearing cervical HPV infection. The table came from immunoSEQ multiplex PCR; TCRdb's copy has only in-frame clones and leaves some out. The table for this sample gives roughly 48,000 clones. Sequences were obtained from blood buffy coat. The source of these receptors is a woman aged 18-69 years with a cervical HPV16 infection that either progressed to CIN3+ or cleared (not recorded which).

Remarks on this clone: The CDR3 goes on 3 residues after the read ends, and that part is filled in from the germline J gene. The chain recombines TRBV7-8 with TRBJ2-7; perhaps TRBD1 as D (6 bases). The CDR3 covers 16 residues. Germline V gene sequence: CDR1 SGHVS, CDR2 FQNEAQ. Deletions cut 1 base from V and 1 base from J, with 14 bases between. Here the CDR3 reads CASSLVQSGASYEQYF. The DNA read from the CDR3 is TGTGCCAGCAGCTTAGTCCAGTCAGGGGCTTCCTACGAG.

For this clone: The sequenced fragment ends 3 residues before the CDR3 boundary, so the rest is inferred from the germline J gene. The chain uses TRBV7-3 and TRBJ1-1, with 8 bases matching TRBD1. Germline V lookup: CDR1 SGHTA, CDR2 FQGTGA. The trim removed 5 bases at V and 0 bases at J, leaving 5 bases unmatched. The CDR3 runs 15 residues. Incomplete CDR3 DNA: TGTGCCAGCAGCCCAGGGGGCTCCATGAACACTGAA. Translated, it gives CASSPGGSMNTE. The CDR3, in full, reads CASSPGGSMNTEAFF.

Partial CDR3 DNA: TGTGCCAGCAGCCCGCTTGGAGGCGGAGAGACC. It yields the protein CASSPLGGGET. The whole CDR3 sequence reads CASSPLGGGETQYF. The chain has TRBV7-2 and TRBJ2-5, with a weak D call TRBD2 (5 bases). Read sequence stops 3 residues before the CDR3 end, and the germline J gene provides the missing end. V lost 5 bases and J lost 4, with 14 bases in between. Germline lookup yields CDR1 SGHTA and CDR2 FQGNSA. The CDR3 spans 14 residues.

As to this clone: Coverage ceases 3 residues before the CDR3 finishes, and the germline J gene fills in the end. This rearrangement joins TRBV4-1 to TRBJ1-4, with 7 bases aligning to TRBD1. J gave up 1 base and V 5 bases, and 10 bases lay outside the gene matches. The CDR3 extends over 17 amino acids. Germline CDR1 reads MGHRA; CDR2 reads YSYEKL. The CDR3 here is CASSEGRGRRTNEKLFF. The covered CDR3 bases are TGCGCCAGCAGCGAGGGGAGGGGGCGGAGAACTAATGAAAAA.

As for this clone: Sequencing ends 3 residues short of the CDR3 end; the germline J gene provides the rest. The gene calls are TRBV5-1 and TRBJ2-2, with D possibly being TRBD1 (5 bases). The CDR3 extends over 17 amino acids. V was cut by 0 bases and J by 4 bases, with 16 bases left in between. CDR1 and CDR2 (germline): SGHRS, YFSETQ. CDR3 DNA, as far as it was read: TGCGCCAGCAGCTTGGCTTTTCTATTGACAGTCACCGGGGAG. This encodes CASSLAFLLTVTGE. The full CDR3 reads CASSLAFLLTVTGELFF.

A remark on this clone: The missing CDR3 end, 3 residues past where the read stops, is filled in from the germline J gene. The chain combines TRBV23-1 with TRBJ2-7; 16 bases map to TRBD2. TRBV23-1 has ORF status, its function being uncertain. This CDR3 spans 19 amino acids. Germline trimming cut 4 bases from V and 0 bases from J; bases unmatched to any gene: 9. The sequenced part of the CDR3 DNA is TGCGCCAGCAGTCGCCCCTTAGGGACTAGCGGGAGGGCCTCCTACGAG. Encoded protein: CASSRPLGTSGRASYE. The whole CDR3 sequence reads CASSRPLGTSGRASYEQYF.

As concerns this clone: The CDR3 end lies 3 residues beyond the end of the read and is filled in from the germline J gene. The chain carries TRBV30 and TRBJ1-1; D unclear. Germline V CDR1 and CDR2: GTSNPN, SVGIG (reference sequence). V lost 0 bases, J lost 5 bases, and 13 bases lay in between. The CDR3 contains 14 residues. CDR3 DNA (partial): TGTGCCTGGAGTGTACAAACCCTCACAACTGAA. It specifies CAWSVQTLTTE. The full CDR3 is CAWSVQTLTTEAFF. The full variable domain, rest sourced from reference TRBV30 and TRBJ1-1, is SQTIHQWPATLVQPVGSPLSLECTVEGTSNPNLYWYRQAAGRGLQLLFYSVGIGQISSEVPQNLSASRPQDRQFILSSKKLLLSDSGFYLCAWSVQTLTTEAFFGQGTRLTVV.

The CDR3 DNA, read in part, is TGTGCCAGCAGTGCTGGCAGGGGCACAGATACG. It is translated as CASSAGRGTDT. The full-length CDR3 reads as CASSAGRGTDTQYF. The V call is TRBV2, the J call TRBJ2-3; possible D gene TRBD1, 5 bases. From the germline J gene comes the end of the CDR3, since the read stops 3 residues before it. The V gene lost 4 bases and the J gene lost 1 base, with 9 bases spanning the gap. CDR3 length equals 14 residues. From germline, CDR1 is SNHLY and CDR2 FYNNEI.

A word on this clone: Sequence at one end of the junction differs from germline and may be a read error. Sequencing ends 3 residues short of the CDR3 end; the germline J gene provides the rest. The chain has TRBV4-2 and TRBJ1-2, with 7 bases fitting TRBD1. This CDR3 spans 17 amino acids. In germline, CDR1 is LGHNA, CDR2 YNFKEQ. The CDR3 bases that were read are TGCGCCAGCAGCCAAGATTTTCGGGACAGTCTTAACTATGGC. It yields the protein CASSQDFRDSLNYG. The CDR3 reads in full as CASSQDFRDSLNYGYTF.

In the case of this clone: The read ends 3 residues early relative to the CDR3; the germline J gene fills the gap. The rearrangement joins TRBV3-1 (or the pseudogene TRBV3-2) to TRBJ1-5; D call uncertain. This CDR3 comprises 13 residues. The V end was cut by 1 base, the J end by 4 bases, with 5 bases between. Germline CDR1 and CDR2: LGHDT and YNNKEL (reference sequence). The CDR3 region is CASSQVQNQPQHF. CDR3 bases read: TGTGCCAGCAGCCAAGTTCAAAATCAGCCC.

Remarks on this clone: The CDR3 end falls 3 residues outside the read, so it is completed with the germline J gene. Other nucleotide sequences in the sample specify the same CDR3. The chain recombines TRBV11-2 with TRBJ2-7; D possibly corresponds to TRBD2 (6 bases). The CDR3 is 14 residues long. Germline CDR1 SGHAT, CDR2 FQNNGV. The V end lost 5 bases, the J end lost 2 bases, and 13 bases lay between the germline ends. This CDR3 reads CASSLGTGAYEQYF. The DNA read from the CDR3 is TGTGCCAGCAGCCTTGGGACTGGAGCCTACGAG.